A single sample is the source of the 26 T cell receptor beta chains below, sequenced in a study of cytomegalovirus exposure and HLA in healthy donors. Primers included in the PCR were 60 Vbeta and 13 Jbeta primers. Method: immunoSEQ multiplex PCR; TCRdb's copy keeps in-frame clones and lacks some. The repertoire has about 97,000 clones, approximately 73% of them found once; the top ten carry roughly 3.5%. The sequencing input was PBMCs. The receptors were gathered from a middle-aged man in good health and CMV-seronegative.

This chain links TRBV15 with TRBJ2-5; a possible D gene is TRBD2 (6 bases). Trimming took off 8 bases at V and 5 bases at J, with 9 bases between the two ends. Germline V CDR1 and CDR2: LNHNV, YYDKDF (reference sequence). The CDR3 totals 11 residues. This CDR3 reads CATAGRETQYF. The CDR3 DNA reads as TGTGCCACCGCGGGAAGGGAGACCCAGTACTTC.

The chain uses TRBV7-2 and TRBJ2-3, with D possibly matching TRBD1 (7 bases). The germline V gene encodes CDR1 SGHTA and CDR2 FQGNSA. V was clipped by 4 bases and J by 4 bases, with 18 bases between them. The CDR3 loop spans 16 amino acids. CDR3 in amino acids: CASSYLPGGGADTQYF. DNA of the CDR3: TGTGCCAGCAGCTACTTGCCAGGGGGAGGAGCAGATACGCAGTATTTT. The entire variable domain, with the rest obtained from reference TRBV7-2 and TRBJ2-3, is as follows: GAGVSQSPSNKVTEKGKDVELRCDPISGHTALYWYRQSLGQGLEFLIYFQGNSAPDKSGLPSDRFSAERTGGSVSTLTIQRTQQEDSAVYLCASSYLPGGGADTQYFGPGTRLTVL.

The chain combines TRBV7-2 with TRBJ2-7; 7 bases match TRBD1. This CDR3 has 15 residues. CDR1 and CDR2 from the germline V gene are SGHTA and FQGNSA. Trimming at V came to 0 bases and at J to 4 bases, leaving 6 bases not matched to a gene. In DNA form, the CDR3 reads TGTGCCAGCAGCTTAGCGGGACAGACGTTTTACGAGCAGTACTTC. This sequence encodes CASSLAGQTFYEQYF. The full variable domain, with the rest looked up from reference TRBV7-2 and TRBJ2-7, is GAGVSQSPSNKVTEKGKDVELRCDPISGHTALYWYRQSLGQGLEFLIYFQGNSAPDKSGLPSDRFSAERTGGSVSTLTIQRTQQEDSAVYLCASSLAGQTFYEQYFGPGTRLTVT.

The V and J genes are TRBV5-1 and TRBJ2-7, with 10 nucleotides matching TRBD2. Losses at the gene ends were 0 bases for V and 6 bases for J; bases not matched to a gene: 9. The V gene's germline CDR1 is SGHRS and CDR2 YFSETQ. The CDR3 runs 16 residues. The CDR3 region has the DNA TGCGCCAGCAGCTTGGTTCTAGCGGGGGCGAGAAGCGAGCAGTACTTC. It codes for CASSLVLAGARSEQYF.

The CDR3 DNA reads as TGCGCCAGCAGCTTGGAAACAGGGTGGAGCACAGATACGCAGTATTTT. The encoded protein is CASSLETGWSTDTQYF. The V gene is TRBV5-1, the J gene TRBJ2-3; D possibly corresponds to TRBD1 (6 bases). With 0 bases removed from V and 0 bases from J, the gap between germline ends came to 11 bases. In germline, CDR1 is SGHRS, CDR2 YFSETQ. The CDR3 has 16 amino acids.

V gene TRBV7-6 combines with J gene TRBJ1-1; a weak D match, TRBD1 (5 bases). CDR1 is SGHVS, CDR2 FNYEAQ, per germline. Trimming removed 5 bases at V and 0 bases at J, with 10 bases between. This CDR3 has 14 residues. DNA of the CDR3: TGTGCCAGCAGCCCTAGGGGTCTGAACACTGAAGCTTTCTTT. It specifies CASSPRGLNTEAFF.

This clone showed up just a few times. Distinct nucleotide sequences in the sample also encode this CDR3. The chain joins TRBV11-2 to TRBJ1-2; 10 nucleotides agree with TRBD1. The CDR3 is 14 amino acids. With 3 bases clipped from V and 3 bases from J, the junction kept 1 base outside the gene matches. Germline values: CDR1 SGHAT, CDR2 FQNNGV. CDR3 DNA: TGTGCCAGCAGCTTTGGGACAGGGGACTATGGCTACACCTTC. Protein: CASSFGTGDYGYTF.

V gene TRBV6-5 combines with J gene TRBJ1-2; D unresolved. V was shortened by 0 bases and J by 6 bases, with 14 bases between the two germline ends. CDR1 is MNHEY, CDR2 SVGAGI, per germline. The CDR3 runs to 15 residues. The CDR3: CASSYSIRYGDGYTF. CDR3 nucleotide sequence: TGTGCCAGCAGTTACTCGATCCGGTACGGGGATGGCTACACCTTC.

This clone was seen a handful of times. V gene TRBV6-6 combines with J gene TRBJ1-5; 7 bases fit TRBD1. This CDR3 is 15 amino acids long. V gave up 6 bases and J gave up 0 bases; unmatched junction bases: 5. Germline V gene sequence: CDR1 MNHNY, CDR2 SVGAGI (reference sequence). CDR3 sequence reads: CASRRDSNSNQPQHF. In DNA, the CDR3 is TGTGCCAGCAGGCGGGACAGTAATAGCAATCAGCCCCAGCATTTT.

V gene TRBV7-2 combines with J gene TRBJ1-1; D may be TRBD1 (6 bases). V lost 4 bases and J lost 6, with 18 bases in between. CDR1 and CDR2 from the germline V gene are SGHTA and FQGNSA. CDR3 size: 15 residues. The CDR3 coding sequence is TGTGCCAGCAGCTCACGAATCACAGGGTTGTCTGAAGCTTTCTTT. Protein: CASSSRITGLSEAFF.

As concerns this clone: In the same sample, other DNA sequences code for this CDR3. The chain has TRBV29-1 and TRBJ2-3; the match to TRBD2 covers 8 bases. Germline trimming cut 6 bases from V and 1 base from J; bases unmatched to any gene: 3. This CDR3 has 13 residues. Germline V lookup: CDR1 SQVTM, CDR2 ANQGSEA. The CDR3 DNA reads as TGCAGCGTCGATAGCGGGGGCACAGATACGCAGTATTTT. It yields the protein CSVDSGGTDTQYF.

This rearrangement joins TRBV4-3 to TRBJ2-3; no reliable D call. This CDR3 has 13 residues. Germline V gene lookup returns CDR1 LGHNA and CDR2 YSLEER. Trimming took off 4 bases at V and 6 bases at J, with 11 bases between the two ends. This CDR3 reads CASSRLLEDTQYF. The CDR3 DNA reads TGCGCCAGCAGCCGACTGCTTGAGGATACGCAGTATTTT.

The chain employs TRBV7-9 and TRBJ2-1; 7 positions match TRBD2. This CDR3 contains 15 residues. The J segment lost 0 bases and the V segment lost 5 bases, leaving 4 bases of the junction unmatched. Germline assignment: CDR1 SEHNR and CDR2 FQNEAQ (reference sequence). CDR3 region: CASSRGDSSYNEQFF. The CDR3 DNA sequence: TGTGCCAGCAGCCGGGGGGATAGCTCCTACAATGAGCAGTTCTTC.

This clone was counted a few times. J is TRBJ2-2 and V is TRBV4-3; maybe TRBD2 (5 bases). The CDR3 loop spans 16 amino acids. V dropped 1 base and J dropped 0 bases, with 9 bases sitting between them. Germline V gives CDR1 LGHNA, CDR2 YSLEER. DNA of the CDR3: TGCGCCAGCAGCCAAGTAAGCGGTACGAACACCGGGGAGCTGTTTTTT. Translated: CASSQVSGTNTGELFF.

The chain joins TRBV6-6 to TRBJ1-5; 9 bases match TRBD1. V lost 7 bases and J lost 2; bases outside the gene matches: 3. The CDR3 is made up of 14 amino acids. The V gene's germline CDR1 is MNHNY and CDR2 SVGAGI (reference sequence). The CDR3 loop is CASTGQGRNQPQHF. The CDR3 coding sequence is TGTGCCAGCACGGGACAGGGTCGCAATCAGCCCCAGCATTTT.

Concerning this clone itself: Other DNA sequences of this sample code for an identical CDR3. This chain uses TRBV2 with TRBJ2-1, with 8 bases lining up with TRBD2. J gave up 5 bases and V 6 bases, and 3 bases lay outside the gene matches. The germline V gene has CDR1 SNHLY and CDR2 FYNNEI. The CDR3 sequence is 13 residues long. This CDR3 reads CASRGTRDNEQFF. CDR3 DNA sequence: TGTGCCAGCAGGGGGACTAGGGACAATGAGCAGTTCTTC. Complete variable domain (other parts from reference TRBV2 and TRBJ2-1): EPEVTQTPSHQVTQMGQEVILRCVPISNHLYFYWYRQILGQKVEFLVSFYNNEISEKSEIFDDQFSVERPDGSNFTLKIRSTKLEDSAMYFCASRGTRDNEQFFGPGTRLTVL.

This clone was observed a single time. The rearrangement links TRBV7-9 to TRBJ1-6; D call uncertain. The V end was cut by 0 bases, the J end by 8 bases, with 14 bases between. Germline CDR1 and CDR2: SEHNR and FQNEAQ (reference sequence). The CDR3 has 16 residues. In DNA, the CDR3 is TGTGCCAGCAGCTTAGCGCTGGCAGTAACCGATTCACCCCTCCACTTT. This encodes CASSLALAVTDSPLHF.

This clone was counted between two and nine times. The CDR3 is CASSGGSRPQHF. CDR3 bases: TGTGCCAGTAGTGGAGGGTCCCGGCCCCAGCATTTT. This sequence joins TRBV19 and TRBJ1-5, with D unresolved. Trimming shortened V by 5 bases and J by 9 bases, and 11 bases separated the two germline ends. Germline-derived CDR1 and CDR2 are LNHDA and SQIVND (reference sequence). The CDR3 has 12 amino acids.

The chain links TRBV18 to TRBJ2-7, with D tentatively TRBD1 (6 bases). CDR3 length: 15 amino acids. CDR1 and CDR2 from the germline V gene are KGHSH and LQKENI. Trimming shortened V by 2 bases and J by 6 bases, and 17 bases separated the two germline ends. The CDR3, as DNA: TGTGCCAGCTCACCAAGGGGTGCAGGGGTTATCGAGCAGTACTTC. Translation: CASSPRGAGVIEQYF.

This chain connects TRBV6-1 to TRBJ1-2, with TRBD1 matching 7 bases. The germline gives CDR1 MNHNS, CDR2 SASEGT. Trimming took 10 bases from V and 3 from J; bases not matched to a gene: 5. The CDR3 is made up of 12 amino acids. This CDR3 is CAITGTDYGYTF. CDR3 sequence (DNA): TGTGCCATCACCGGGACAGACTATGGCTACACCTTC.

The rearrangement uses TRBV30 and TRBJ2-7, with TRBD1 identical over 8 bases. This CDR3 contains 16 residues. CDR1 is GTSNPN, CDR2 SVGIG, per germline (reference sequence). With V trimmed by 1 base and J by 0 bases, 8 bases remained unmatched. CDR3 nucleotide sequence: TGTGCCTGGAGTGCCAAACCCGGACAGGGCTCCTACGAGCAGTACTTC. Residues: CAWSAKPGQGSYEQYF.

In this sample, this clone turned up a few times. The V gene is TRBV6-5, the J gene TRBJ1-2, with D hard to call. CDR1 MNHEY and CDR2 SVGAGI come from the germline V gene. CDR3 length: 12 residues. Deletions cut 6 bases from V and 2 bases from J, with 7 bases between. CDR3 DNA sequence: TGTGCCAGCAGAACAGTCAACTATGGCTACACCTTC. This codes for CASRTVNYGYTF.

This sequence joins TRBV6-1 and TRBJ2-2, with 7 bases identical to TRBD2. The V and J ends lost 4 bases and 1 base, in that order; junction bases with no gene match: 3. CDR3 length: 15 residues. Germline V gene lookup returns CDR1 MNHNS and CDR2 SASEGT. DNA of the CDR3: TGTGCCAGCAGTGTGAGCGGGGTGAACACCGGGGAGCTGTTTTTT. This gives the protein CASSVSGVNTGELFF.

The chain employs TRBV28 and TRBJ2-5; the match to TRBD1 covers 11 bases. Germline V gene data show CDR1 as MDHEN and CDR2 as SYDVKM. J was trimmed by 1 base and V by 6 bases; bases with no gene match: 7. This CDR3 region has 16 residues. CDR3 protein: CASRSTGTGGQETQYF. CDR3 coding DNA: TGTGCCAGCAGGTCGACCGGGACAGGGGGCCAAGAGACCCAGTACTTC.

V and J are TRBV6-5 and TRBJ2-7; 8 nucleotides agree with TRBD1. Per the germline V gene, CDR1 is MNHEY and CDR2 is SVGAGI. This CDR3 region has 12 residues. The V segment lost 4 bases and the J segment 6 bases; nucleotides outside the gene matches: 2. CDR3: CASSSTGGEQYF. The CDR3 bases are TGTGCCAGCAGTTCCACAGGGGGCGAGCAGTACTTC.

The chain joins TRBV10-3 to TRBJ1-1; the D gene is possibly TRBD1 (6 bases). The length of the CDR3 is 13 residues. Trimming left V 11 bases short and J 5 bases short, with 18 bases between. Germline V gene data show CDR1 as ENHRY and CDR2 as SYGVKD. The CDR3 loop reads CASQNRDTTEAFF. For the CDR3, the DNA is TGTGCCTCACAAAACCGGGACACTACTGAAGCTTTCTTT.